This T cell receptor beta chain was sequenced during a study of graft-versus-host responses after intestinal transplantation. The CDR3 length is 18 residues. Germline V gene lookup returns CDR1 SNHLY and CDR2 FYNNEI. V lost 5 bases, J lost 1 base, and 6 bases stayed unmatched. About this clone: What it binds is unknown.

The repertoire was sequenced with immunoSEQ multiplex PCR; TCRdb's copy has only in-frame clones and lacks some. The table lists 85,000 to 100,000 clones, about 83% of them singletons, with approximately 1.4% in the top ten. Study findings and constraints: Individuals carrying graft-donor T cell macrochimerism showed high graft-versus-host to host-versus-graft clonal ratios in allografts. The recipient marrow held GvH clones, and some of them showed up first in ileum or blood.

The chain combines TRBV2 with TRBJ2-2, with 14 nucleotides matching TRBD2. The sample was PBMCs, taken 255 days after intestinal transplant. The sequence derives from a human patient who received an intestinal transplant, so some T cells may come from the graft donor. Here the CDR3 reads CASSFGGLAGGNTGELFF. The DNA of the CDR3 is TGTGCCAGCAGTTTTGGAGGACTAGCGGGGGGGAACACCGGGGAGCTGTTTTTT.